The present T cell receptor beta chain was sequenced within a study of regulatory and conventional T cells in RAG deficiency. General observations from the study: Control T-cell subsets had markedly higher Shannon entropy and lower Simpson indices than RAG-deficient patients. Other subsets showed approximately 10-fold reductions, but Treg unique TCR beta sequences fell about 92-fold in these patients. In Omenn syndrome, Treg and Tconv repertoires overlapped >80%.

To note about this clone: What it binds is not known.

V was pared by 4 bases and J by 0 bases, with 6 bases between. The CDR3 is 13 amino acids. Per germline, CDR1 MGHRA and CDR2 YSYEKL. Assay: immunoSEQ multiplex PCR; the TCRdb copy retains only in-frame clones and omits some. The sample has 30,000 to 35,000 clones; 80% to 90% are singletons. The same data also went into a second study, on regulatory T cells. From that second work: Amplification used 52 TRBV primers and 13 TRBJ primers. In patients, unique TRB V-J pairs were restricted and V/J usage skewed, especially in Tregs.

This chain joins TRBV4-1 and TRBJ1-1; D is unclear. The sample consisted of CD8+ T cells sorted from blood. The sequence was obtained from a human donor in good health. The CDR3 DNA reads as TGCGCCAGCAGCCGGGAGATGAACACTGAAGCTTTCTTT. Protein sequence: CASSREMNTEAFF.